The 5 T cell receptor beta chains below all came from one sample that was sequenced in a study of CD8+ T cells in alopecia areata. Extraction of RNA preceded its reverse transcription into cDNA, which served as the sequencing template. Here immunoSEQ multiplex PCR was the method, and the copy in TCRdb shows in-frame clones only, minus some. Recorded here are over 100,000 clones, none singletons. Sequencing used lesional skin. All receptors come from a C3H/HeJ mouse with alopecia areata. The mice in this strain carry MHC haplotype H2-k.

This clone was found a few times. Gene names are the mouse ones. The CDR3 end falls 4 residues outside the read, so it is completed with the germline J gene. The chain carries TRBV14 and TRBJ2-7; no clear D. The CDR3 loop spans 13 amino acids. The V end lost 4 bases, the J end lost 3 bases, and 11 bases lay between the germline ends. Germline CDR1 and CDR2: SGHDT and FRDEAV. The CDR3 is CASSPSHFYEQYF. The sequenced part of the CDR3 DNA is TGTGCCAGCAGTCCTTCTCACTTCTAT.

In regard to this clone: Any gene name here is a mouse gene name. The CDR3 end lies 4 residues beyond the end of the read and is filled in from the germline J gene. The J gene is TRBJ2-4, the V gene TRBV13-3, with D possibly TRBD1 on 6 matching bases. The germline V and J ends were trimmed by 5 bases and 2 bases, with 12 bases remaining between them. CDR1 and CDR2 from the germline V gene are NNHDY and SYVADS. The CDR3 covers 14 residues. The CDR3 DNA, read in part, is TGTGCCAGCAGGTCTACAGGGACTCAAAAC. Translating gives CASRSTGTQN. The whole CDR3 region reads CASRSTGTQNTLYF.

A few counts support this clone. Germline and genes here are mouse. The observed sequence ends 4 residues before the CDR3 terminus, with the missing tail filled in from the germline J gene. J is TRBJ2-1 and V is TRBV1, with D possibly TRBD1 on 6 matching bases. V lost 3 bases, J lost 4 bases, and 10 bases lay in between. Per the germline V gene, CDR1 is NSQYPW and CDR2 is LRSPGD (reference sequence). This CDR3 comprises 14 residues. The CDR3 loop reads CTCSAGRGYAEQFF. The sequenced CDR3 bases are TGCACCTGCAGTGCCGGCAGGGGTTATGCT.

About this clone: Here the gene names and germline are mouse. The CDR3 end lies 4 residues beyond the end of the read and is filled in from the germline J gene. The chain carries TRBV13-2 and TRBJ2-1, with TRBD1 as a possible D gene (5 bases). The germline V gene has CDR1 NNHNN and CDR2 SYGAGS (reference sequence). The CDR3 is made up of 13 amino acids. Trimming shortened V by 5 bases and J by 4 bases, and 10 bases separated the two germline ends. The sequenced part of the CDR3 DNA is TGTGCCAGCGGAAGTAGGGGATATGCT. This gives the protein CASGSRGYA. The whole CDR3 sequence reads CASGSRGYAEQFF.

Notes on this clone: A mismatch at residue 9 separates the TCRdb protein from the translated DNA, so the protein presented here was translated from the DNA. Germline and genes here are mouse. The CDR3 is cut off 3 residues early in the read; its end comes from the germline J gene. The chain links TRBV13-3 to TRBJ1-3; D not certain. The CDR3 is 12 amino acids. Germline V gene data show CDR1 as NNHDY and CDR2 as SYVADS. V shed 6 bases and J shed 6 bases, with 10 bases lying between them. Partial CDR3 DNA: TGTGCCAGCATAGACAAAAAAAATACG. Residues: CASIDKKNT. The entire CDR3 protein is CASIDKKNTLYF. The variable domain in full, with the rest retrieved from reference TRBV13-3 and TRBJ1-3, is EAAVTQSPRSKVAVTGGKVTLSCHQTNNHDYMYWYRQDTGHGLRLIHYSYVADSTEKGDIPDGYKASRPSQENFSLILELASLSQTAVYFCASIDKKNTLYFGEGSRLIVV.